The TCR beta chain under discussion was sequenced for a study of control samples from healthy donors and cancer patients. Only a few counts were recorded for this clone. Germline-derived CDR1 and CDR2 are LGHNA and YSLEER. CDR3 length: 15 amino acids. Trimming took 1 base from V and 1 from J, leaving 10 bases between them. The method was immunoSEQ multiplex PCR; TCRdb's version includes in-frame clones alone and lacks a portion of them. The sample has a few hundred thousand clones, around 90% seen once. The sequenced material came from PBMCs. This receptor was identified in a man aged 35-49 years with head and neck cancer. J is TRBJ1-2 and V is TRBV4-3; no reliable D call. Here the CDR3 DNA reads TGCGCCAGCAGCCAAGTTTCCGGGCTTAACTATGGCTACACCTTC. Protein sequence: CASSQVSGLNYGYTF.